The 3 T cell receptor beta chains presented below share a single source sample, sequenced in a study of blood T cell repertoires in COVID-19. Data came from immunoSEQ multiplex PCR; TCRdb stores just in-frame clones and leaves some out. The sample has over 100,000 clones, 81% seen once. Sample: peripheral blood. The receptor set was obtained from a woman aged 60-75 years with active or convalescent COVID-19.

CDR3 coding DNA: TGTGCCAGCAGTTATACGACAGGGGAACATGAAAAACTGTTTTTT. Translating it yields CASSYTTGEHEKLFF. The V gene is TRBV6-5, the J gene TRBJ1-4; 8 bases match TRBD1. Germline CDR1 is MNHEY and CDR2 is SVGAGI. V trimming: 3 bases; J trimming: 6 bases; junction bases outside the gene matches: 6. This CDR3 is built from 15 residues.

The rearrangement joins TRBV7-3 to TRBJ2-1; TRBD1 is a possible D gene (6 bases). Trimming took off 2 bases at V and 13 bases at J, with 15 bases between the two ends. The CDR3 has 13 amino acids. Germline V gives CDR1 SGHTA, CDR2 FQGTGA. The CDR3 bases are TGTGCCAGCAGCTTAGAAGGTTGGACAGTTCAGTTCTTC. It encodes CASSLEGWTVQFF. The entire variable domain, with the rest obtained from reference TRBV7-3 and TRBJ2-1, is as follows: GAGVSQTPSNKVTEKGKYVELRCDPISGHTALYWYRQSLGQGPEFLIYFQGTGAADDSGLPNDRFFAVRPEGSVSTLKIQRTERGDSAVYLCASSLEGWTVQFFGPGTRLTVL.

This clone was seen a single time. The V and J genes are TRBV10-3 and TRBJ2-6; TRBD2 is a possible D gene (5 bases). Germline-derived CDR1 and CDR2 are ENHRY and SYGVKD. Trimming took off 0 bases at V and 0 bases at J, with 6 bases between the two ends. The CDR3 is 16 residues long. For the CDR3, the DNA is TGTGCCATCAGTGAGTCGGGGAGCTCTGGGGCCAACGTCCTGACTTTC. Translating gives CAISESGSSGANVLTF.